This TCR beta chain was captured by sequencing in a study of blood T cells in healthy people across ages (dated by TCRdb to the mid-2010s). A note on the overall study: In model experiments, template switching captured about one uniquely barcoded TCR beta cDNA molecule for every two T cells. Donors of different ages were randomly distributed across sequencing lanes to avoid experimental bias. The donors were split into four age groups: young (average 16 years), middle-aged (about 40), aged (62) and long-lived (under 90). The study measured age-related changes in TCR beta repertoire diversity using deep sequencing normalized with unique cDNA molecular identifiers. Using the same blood draw, the study looked at two additional independent replicas of 1 million unique cDNA reads for two donors, one aged 18 to 30 and the other aged 80 or older.

The roughly 39 donors, aged about 6 to 95 years, were systemically healthy Caucasian individuals from Russia. Each donor gave around 9.9 milliliters of peripheral blood, collected into EDTA-treated Vacutainer tubes. Ficoll-Paque density-gradient centrifugation was used to isolate PBMCs, with at least 6.5 million per sample. Trizol reagent was used to extract total RNA from PBMCs, with at least 5.5 micrograms per sample. Naive CD45RAhigh/CD27high T cell percentages were measured by flow cytometry on a PBMC aliquot from every donor. From the germline V gene (reference sequence), CDR1 is SEHNR and CDR2 is FQNEAQ. Counted from cysteine to phenylalanine, this CDR3 has 16 amino acids. Only the CDR3 portion is preserved as DNA: 48 bases, with reading frame beginning at the first base. Here V drops 5 bases and J drops 2 bases, and the junction holds 10 bases not matched to any gene. The study at large found these results: Conclusive comparison of naive and antigen-experienced compartments was prevented by the profiling of bulk unsorted PBMCs. There was a strong correlation between observed TCR beta diversity and the percentage of naive T cells measured by flow cytometry. Estimates of total diversity from one million sequenced T cells were regarded as lower bounds and underestimates. As age increased, observed TCR beta diversity per million T cells dropped in a roughly linear way, and a significant reduction was already evident by age about 40. Donor CMV infection status was unknown, potentially confounding age-related changes in expanded clonotypes. Compared with the aged group, the long-lived group had more naive CD4+ T cells, fewer expanded clones and increased TCR diversity, a pattern suggesting age selection.

The library was prepared using 5' RACE. Data came from an Illumina HiSeq 2500. A second PCR of about 6 to 12 cycles was performed with a sample-barcoded 5' primer and a J-beta primer mix. A template-switch 5' adaptor carrying 12 random nucleotides introduced a unique molecular identifier onto each TCR beta cDNA molecule. At least 2.5 million CDR3-containing paired-end reads were obtained from each sample. First-strand cDNA synthesis was performed from all RNA using the Mint cDNA synthesis kit, with priming by a TRBC-specific oligonucleotide. After uracil-DNA glycosylase treatment, a first 18-cycle PCR used universal primers M1SS and BC2_uni_R on all cDNA. On the authors' methods: Normalization of each sample was performed by random selection of 1 million high-quality reads, each carrying a distinct molecular identifier. Reads with shared molecular identifiers were discarded instead of being binned into consensus sequences. MiTCR, set to a Q25 quality threshold and the strictest error-elimination algorithm, was used for CDR3 identification, clonotype clustering and error correction. Lower-bound total TCR beta diversity was estimated with a nonparametric unseen species model using Euler transformation. The public reads were quality trimmed at Q25 with fastp and then assembled into clones with MiXCR by TCRdb, keeping productive beta chains. For every CDR3 protein sequence, its rows merge into one entry that carries the most common genes and DNA. These V and J calls rely on TCRdb rather than the paper's analysis. The sample profile shows approximately 670,000 distinct CDR3 sequences; approximately 40% of them were found once. The top ten constitute approximately 29% of the sample.

Concerning this clonotype itself: No antigen is known for it. One base away there is no much larger clone; base qualities are not given.

The V and J genes are TRBV7-9 and TRBJ2-3; 7 bases in between match TRBD2. The clonotype comes from a man older than 75 in good health. The sequenced sample was blood. DNA sequence: TGTGCCAGCAGCCCCCCGGGTAGCGGGTACACAGATACGCAGTATTTT. It specifies CASSPPGSGYTDTQYF.